This entry features one TCR beta chain sequence. What it binds is unknown. Deep level was the assay's run setting. In the original workflow: ImmunoSEQ only sent back junction sequences with no quality scores, so filtering was done differently. Measured with immunoSEQ multiplex PCR; TCRdb has only the in-frame clones, and not every one. V, J and clone size are those of that table, while D and trimming were read from the DNA. The sample includes around 430,000 clones, about 85% seen only once; the top ten take about 13%. This sample was taken from a study of shared clonotypes between healthy human individuals. Germline CDR1 and CDR2: SGHRS and YFSETQ. Trimming removed 2 bases from V and 7 bases from J, with 18 bases in between. This CDR3 has 15 amino acids. Study outcomes and limitations: A limitation of the genetic and exposure-history diversity represented arose from few donors.

The rearrangement links TRBV5-1 to TRBJ1-1, with D possibly matching TRBD1 (5 bases). This clonotype was sampled from a woman in her forties in good health. Some clones in this sample may be carry-over from other donors' samples. Sequencing was performed on PBMCs. DNA of the CDR3: TGCGCCAGCAGCTTAACACCGGGGCTCGGTATTGAAGCTTTCTTT. Encoded protein: CASSLTPGLGIEAFF.